This TCR beta chain stems from a study of T-cell reconstitution after alpha-beta-depleted transplantation in children (TCRdb year 2016). For context, the study as a whole: Using TCR repertoire profiling, the study followed T-cell immune reconstitution in a quantitative way in children after TCRalphabeta/CD19-depleted allogeneic hematopoietic cell transplantation.

Including cysteine and phenylalanine, the CDR3 has 15 amino acids. The kept DNA is CDR3 alone, 45 bases in frame from the first base. V is reduced by 2 bases and J by 5 bases, leaving a spacing of 15 bases between them. CDR1 and CDR2 were assigned from the germline V gene as ENHRY and SYGVKD. The receptor library was made with PCR. The reads were generated on an Illumina HiSeq 2500. To normalize quantification of the TCRbeta repertoire, the TCR libraries were built with molecular barcoding that relied on unique molecular identifiers. TCRdb trimmed public reads at Q25 via fastp, called clones via MiXCR and kept in-frame beta chains. Duplicate CDR3 protein sequences are folded into a single record with the most common DNA and genes. The sample records approximately 340,000 distinct CDR3 sequences, around a tenth of which are singletons. The ten largest clonotypes hold roughly 2.5% of the sample. This clonotype has a handful of counts. Its antigen is unknown. Per-base quality was not reported, and no clone a single base away is much larger than it.

Here the chain combines TRBV10-3 and TRBJ2-5; perhaps TRBD2 is the D gene, with 6 bases matching. The clonotype comes from a human donor who donated a stem cell graft to a child with acute lymphoblastic leukemia. This specimen consisted of PBMCs from the stem cell graft donor, obtained from the stem cell graft. CDR3 loop: CAISEGIAVTETQYF. Read as DNA, the sequence is TGTGCCATCAGTGAGGGTATAGCGGTTACGGAGACCCAGTACTTC.